In this sample, the clone carrying this TCR beta chain turned up a few times. What it recognizes is unknown. The entry originates in a study of T cell repertoires in cytomegalovirus infection. Study-level background: Use of recently identified HLA-C-restricted and well-studied HLA-B-restricted CMV epitopes was part of the study. Public TCR beta signatures marked donors with CMV infection and the matching HLA.

MiXCR was run by TCRdb on the reads, yielding one entry per CDR3 protein. The sample holds around 900,000 distinct CDR3 sequences, roughly 31% seen once. General observations from the study: Within the response measured ex vivo, HLA-C-restricted CMV-specific TCR beta clonotypes were dominant. Cumulative frequency (of public TCR beta family members) identified carriers of CMV plus the relevant HLA.

From germline, CDR1 is SGHAT and CDR2 FQNNGV. Deletions cut 6 bases from V and 3 bases from J, with 21 bases between. The CDR3 totals 16 residues. The chain uses TRBV11-2 and TRBJ2-7; D possibly corresponds to TRBD2 (5 bases). This clonotype was obtained from a human donor in good health (CMV status not recorded). Some clones in this sample may be carry-over from other donors' samples. The sequences come from cultured CD8+ T cells from PBMCs, collected from culture after CMV antigen stimulation. The DNA of the CDR3 is TGTGCCAGCAGTTCATTAGAGGGAGCTCAAATCTACGAGCAGTACGTC. Protein sequence: CASSSLEGAQIYEQYV.